Below, 5 T cell receptor beta chains from the same sample are listed, as sequenced in a study of CD8+CD57+ T cells in acquired aplastic anemia. Profiling that covered TCR beta VDJ and CDR3 relied on genomic DNA as its template. Via MiXCR, TCRdb re-called the reads, giving one row per CDR3 protein. The sample lists over 150,000 distinct CDR3 sequences; roughly three fifths were seen once. The patients chosen for sequencing had shown expansion of CD8+CD57+ cells (detected by flow cytometry). Sequencing was done on a sample of sorted CD4+, CD8+, or CD8+CD57+ T cells (not recorded which) from PBMCs. The receptors were sampled from a human donor with aplastic anemia.

The chain has TRBV7-9 and TRBJ2-7; maybe TRBD1 (5 bases). Germline V gene sequence: CDR1 SEHNR, CDR2 FQNEAQ (reference sequence). This CDR3 comprises 15 residues. The V and J ends lost 3 bases and 2 bases respectively, with 14 bases between them. In DNA form, the CDR3 reads TGTGCCAGCAGCTTTTCCACAGGCCAAGCCTACGAGCAGTACTTC. This translates into CASSFSTGQAYEQYF. Complete variable domain (other parts from reference TRBV7-9 and TRBJ2-7): DTGVSQNPRHKITKRGQNVTFRCDPISEHNRLYWYRQTLGQGPEFLTYFQNEAQLEKSRLLSDRFSAERPKGSFSTLEIQRTEQGDSAMYLCASSFSTGQAYEQYFGPGTRLTVT.

This clonotype occurred a few times. In nucleotides, the CDR3 is TGTGCCAGCGTCGGTGGAAAGACGCAGTATTTT. This codes for CASVGGKTQYF. V usage is TRBV2 and J usage is TRBJ2-3; D uncertain. The V end was cut by 8 bases, the J end by 9 bases, with 12 bases between. Germline CDR1 and CDR2: SNHLY and FYNNEI. The CDR3 is 11 amino acids.

As for this clonotype: The conserved phenylalanine or tryptophan normally closing the CDR3 is absent here, so this likely arose from a read error. This sequence joins TRBV2 and TRBJ2-7, with 11 bases matching TRBD1. Looked up from germline, CDR1 is SNHLY and CDR2 is FYNNEI. The CDR3 sequence is 15 residues long. Trimming cost V 6 bases and J 2 bases; bases outside gene matches: 6. The CDR3 region has the DNA TGTGCCAGCAGCTTAAGGGACAGGGGGACCTACGAGCAGTACTCC. It encodes CASSLRDRGTYEQYS.

The V and J genes are TRBV9 and TRBJ2-5; D gene uncertain. V lost 4 bases, J lost 5 bases, and 9 bases lay in between. The CDR3 is made up of 12 amino acids. Germline V lookup: CDR1 SGDLS, CDR2 YYNGEE. CDR3 loop: CASSQVSETQYF. CDR3 in DNA: TGTGCCAGCAGCCAGGTATCCGAGACCCAGTACTTC.

The chain is built from TRBV7-8 and TRBJ1-2; the match to TRBD1 covers 11 bases. Germline CDR1 is SGHVS and CDR2 is FQNEAQ. V lost 1 base to trimming and J lost 7 bases; unmatched junction nucleotides: 5. The CDR3 runs 15 residues. CDR3 in DNA: TGTGCCAGCAGCTTAGTGGACAGGGGGCAGAGTGGCTACACCTTC. It codes for CASSLVDRGQSGYTF. The full variable domain, its missing parts supplied by reference TRBV7-8 and TRBJ1-2, is GAGVSQSPRYKVAKRGQDVALRCDPISGHVSLFWYQQALGQGPEFLTYFQNEAQLDKSGLPSDRFFAERPEGSVSTLKIQRTQQEDSAVYLCASSLVDRGQSGYTFGSGTRLTVV.